This T cell receptor beta chain was profiled in a study of regulatory T cells in long-lasting Graves disease. Turning to the study itself: Graves' patients, newly diagnosed, had taken antithyroid drugs under 3 months. The study's findings and limits: Persistent disease exhibited a predilection for TRBV28, TRBJ1-2 and TRBJ2-5. New patients shared 800 to 1,000 public clonotypes, and persistent patients shared more, with a few thousand.

This clonotype was seen a handful of times. Its antigen is not known. This sample's time point: newly diagnosed GD, antithyroid drugs for less than 3 months. PBMCs were the source of the RNA used for TCR sequencing. As collected, the peripheral blood samples measured approximately 10 milliliters each and went into EDTA tubes. The CDR3 is 15 amino acids. Trimming removed 3 bases at V and 5 bases at J, with 16 bases between. Germline CDR1 and CDR2: MNHGY and SVAAGI. TCR beta libraries were built with iRepertoire HTBI primers and Arm-PCR of CDR3 regions. One entry per CDR3 protein results from TCRdb running MiXCR on the multiplex PCR reads. The table lists 300,000 to 400,000 distinct CDR3 sequences, 18% of them singletons.

This TCR came from a female donor with Graves disease. The chain is built from TRBV6-9 and TRBJ1-1; D perhaps matches TRBD1 (6 bases). Sequenced here: peripheral blood mononuclear cells (PBMCs), sampled at new diagnosis, from a patient treated with antithyroid drugs. CDR3 DNA sequence: TGTGCCAGCAGTTACTTGCGGGGGCGAGGAACTGAAGCTTTCTTT. Translating gives CASSYLRGRGTEAFF.